This TCR beta chain was recorded in a study of blood T cell repertoires in COVID-19. The CDR3 loop spans 14 amino acids. The V end lost 2 bases, the J end lost 1 base, and 8 bases lay between the germline ends. Germline-derived CDR1 and CDR2 are ENHRY and SYGVKD. In the authors' workflow: Using reference gene primer amplification, nucleated cell counts were estimated. Clones were sequenced by immunoSEQ multiplex PCR, and TCRdb holds only the in-frame ones, with some missing. The DNA was the basis for D and trimming; V, J and clone size are from that table. The table has around 300,000 clones, around 90% seen once.

The material sequenced was peripheral blood. The chain is built from TRBV10-3 and TRBJ1-1; D gene unclear. The clonotype was recovered from a woman aged 25-40 years with COVID-19, enrolled during active disease. The DNA for the CDR3 is TGTGCCATCAGTGAGGCCAGAGGGAACACTGAAGCTTTCTTT. This gives the protein CAISEARGNTEAFF.